Shown below are 17 T cell receptor beta chains from a single sample sequenced in a study of molecular identifiers for immune sequencing clone quantification. Via MiXCR, TCRdb re-called the PCR reads, giving one row per CDR3 protein. This table holds over 550,000 distinct CDR3 sequences, roughly 25% found once. The sequenced sample was naive CD8+ T cells from blood, with Jurkat cell RNA spiked in. Subset meaning: FACS-sorted CD8+CD4-CCR7+CD45RA+ naive T cells. These receptor sequences come from a human donor in good health. Some libraries in this study had Jurkat cell RNA spiked in.

The chain is built from TRBV5-6 and TRBJ2-7, with D unresolved. The length of the CDR3 is 15 residues. Per the germline V gene, CDR1 is SGHDT and CDR2 is YYEEEE. Trimming removed 0 bases at V and 0 bases at J, with 10 bases between. CDR3 sequence (DNA): TGTGCCAGCAGCTTGGTCCGGCCGAGCTCCTACGAGCAGTACTTC. Amino acid sequence: CASSLVRPSSYEQYF.

This clonotype was detected many times. The gene calls are TRBV7-2 and TRBJ2-3, with a weak D call TRBD2 (5 bases). Trimming took off 10 bases at V and 6 bases at J, with 17 bases between the two ends. Germline V CDR1 and CDR2: SGHTA, FQGNSA. There are 13 residues in the CDR3. The CDR3 nucleotides read TGTGCCATCTCGGGAACCCCGTGGGATACGCAGTATTTT. The encoded protein is CAISGTPWDTQYF.

This clonotype has only a few counts. The rearrangement links TRBV19 to TRBJ2-5, with D perhaps TRBD2 (6 bases). The germline CDR1 and CDR2 sequences are LNHDA and SQIVND (reference sequence). With 5 bases removed from V and 3 bases from J, the gap between germline ends came to 19 bases. The CDR3 loop spans 16 amino acids. CDR3 protein: CASSARPYLAEETQYF. As DNA, the CDR3 is TGTGCCAGTAGTGCCCGGCCCTACTTAGCGGAAGAGACCCAGTACTTC.

This clonotype turned up a few times. This chain connects TRBV5-1 to TRBJ2-1; TRBD2 matches 8 bases. This CDR3 has 16 residues. The junction had 9 bases not matched to a gene; V was cut back by 5 bases and J by 2 bases. The germline V gene encodes CDR1 SGHRS and CDR2 YFSETQ. CDR3 bases: TGCGCCAGCAGGGTGTGGCGGGGGGAAGCCTACAATGAGCAGTTCTTC. Protein: CASRVWRGEAYNEQFF.

About this clonotype itself: A much larger clone lies one base from this, so it may be a read error. This chain links TRBV7-2 with TRBJ2-1; D is uncertain. The germline V gene has CDR1 SGHTA and CDR2 FQGNSA. This CDR3 has 13 residues. CDR3 amino acids: CANSPTSYNEQFF. CDR3 DNA sequence: TGTGCCAACAGCCCCACGTCCTACAATGAGCAGTTCTTC.

This clonotype was observed a few times. This chain joins TRBV11-2 and TRBJ2-5; D possibly matches TRBD1 or TRBD2 (5 bases each). The CDR3 has 15 residues. Trimming removed 5 bases at V and 5 bases at J, with 18 bases between. Per the germline V gene, CDR1 is SGHAT and CDR2 is FQNNGV. Written as DNA, the CDR3 is TGTGCCAGCAGCCCAGGGACCGCCCCAGGGGAGACCCAGTACTTC. It codes for CASSPGTAPGETQYF.

The table lists this clonotype with many counts. J is TRBJ2-3 and V is TRBV7-9; D gene ambiguous. Germline CDR1 is SEHNR and CDR2 is FQNEAQ (reference sequence). This CDR3 spans 13 amino acids. V lost 6 bases and J lost 4, with 11 bases in between. CDR3 region: CASSHPDSDTQYF. DNA of the CDR3: TGTGCCAGCAGTCACCCCGACTCAGATACGCAGTATTTT.

This clonotype was counted a few times. The chain has TRBV4-2 and TRBJ2-3; maybe TRBD2 (6 bases). Germline V gene data show CDR1 as LGHNA and CDR2 as YNFKEQ. The CDR3 extends over 16 amino acids. V was clipped by 6 bases and J by 0 bases, with 16 bases between them. This chain's CDR3 is CASSYTGSGSTDTQYF. DNA for the CDR3: TGTGCCAGCAGTTACACGGGCAGCGGGAGCACAGATACGCAGTATTTT.

This clonotype was observed a few times. The rearrangement uses TRBV9 and TRBJ2-7; D tentatively reads TRBD1 or TRBD2 (6 bases each). Germline CDR1 reads SGDLS; CDR2 reads YYNGEE. The length of the CDR3 is 14 residues. The V end was cut by 0 bases, the J end by 2 bases, with 9 bases between. CDR3 nucleotide sequence: TGTGCCAGCAGCGTAGGGGGGGCTCCCTACGAGCAGTACTTC. Residues: CASSVGGAPYEQYF.

This clonotype was recorded many times. The chain uses TRBV7-8 and TRBJ1-1; no definite D call. Germline V gene lookup returns CDR1 SGHVS and CDR2 FQNEAQ. V lost 2 bases and J lost 4, with 11 bases in between. CDR3 length: 14 amino acids. Here the CDR3 reads CASSLMVRSTEAFF. CDR3 DNA: TGTGCCAGCAGCTTAATGGTGCGGAGCACTGAAGCTTTCTTT.

This chain joins TRBV29-1 and TRBJ1-2, with 8 bases aligning to TRBD1. The trim removed 2 bases at V and 2 bases at J, leaving 10 bases unmatched. CDR1 is SQVTM, CDR2 ANQGSEA, per germline. CDR3 length: 16 amino acids. CDR3 coding DNA: TGCAGCGTTGAAATTGCAGGGGGCTGGAGCAACTATGGCTACACCTTC. As protein: CSVEIAGGWSNYGYTF.

The chain links TRBV7-6 to TRBJ1-1, with D possibly being TRBD1 (5 bases). This CDR3 spans 13 amino acids. V shed 6 bases and J shed 4 bases, with 12 bases lying between them. Per the germline V gene, CDR1 is SGHVS and CDR2 is FNYEAQ. The DNA for the CDR3 is TGTGCCAGCAGTTCGGGGCTGGCCACTGAAGCTTTCTTT. As protein: CASSSGLATEAFF.

The rearrangement joins TRBV20-1 to TRBJ2-3; D gene unclear. The V gene's germline CDR1 is DFQATT and CDR2 SNEGSKA (reference sequence). The CDR3 has 17 residues. The V end was cut by 1 base, the J end by 2 bases, with 19 bases between. CDR3: CSARGVGSRHPTDTQYF. The CDR3 region has the DNA TGCAGTGCTAGAGGAGTCGGTAGCCGGCACCCCACAGATACGCAGTATTTT.

The chain joins TRBV6-6 to TRBJ2-1; TRBD2 matches 7 bases. The CDR3 totals 12 residues. The germline CDR1 and CDR2 sequences are MNHNY and SVGAGI (reference sequence). V gave up 6 bases and J gave up 9 bases; unmatched junction bases: 5. CDR3 nucleotides: TGTGCCAGCAGGCCGGGGACTATTGAGCAGTTCTTC. This sequence encodes CASRPGTIEQFF.

The table lists this clonotype with many counts. The chain uses TRBV10-3 and TRBJ1-1, with a weak D call TRBD1 (6 bases). The CDR3 runs 17 residues. Between the trimmed V and J ends, which lost 0 bases and 3 bases, there was a span of 17 bases. From germline, CDR1 is ENHRY and CDR2 SYGVKD. As DNA, the CDR3 is TGTGCCATCAGTGAGTCGAGGGGGGGTCCTTCGGACACTGAAGCTTTCTTT. Its protein is CAISESRGGPSDTEAFF.

This clonotype showed up just a few times. V gene TRBV19 combines with J gene TRBJ2-7, with unresolved D. There are 14 residues in the CDR3. Germline V gives CDR1 LNHDA, CDR2 SQIVND (reference sequence). Trimming cost V 8 bases and J 7 bases, with 21 bases left between them. CDR3 amino acids: CASSPRSEAGEQYF. In nucleotides, the CDR3 is TGTGCCAGTTCCCCCCGGAGTGAGGCTGGGGAGCAGTACTTC.

This clonotype was found many times. The chain uses TRBV14 and TRBJ1-1; 7 bases map to TRBD1. Per germline, CDR1 SGHDN and CDR2 FVKESK. V gave up 4 bases and J gave up 4 bases; unmatched junction bases: 3. The length of the CDR3 is 13 residues. For the CDR3, the DNA is TGTGCCAGCAGCCGGAGGGACAGCACTGAAGCTTTCTTT. As protein: CASSRRDSTEAFF.